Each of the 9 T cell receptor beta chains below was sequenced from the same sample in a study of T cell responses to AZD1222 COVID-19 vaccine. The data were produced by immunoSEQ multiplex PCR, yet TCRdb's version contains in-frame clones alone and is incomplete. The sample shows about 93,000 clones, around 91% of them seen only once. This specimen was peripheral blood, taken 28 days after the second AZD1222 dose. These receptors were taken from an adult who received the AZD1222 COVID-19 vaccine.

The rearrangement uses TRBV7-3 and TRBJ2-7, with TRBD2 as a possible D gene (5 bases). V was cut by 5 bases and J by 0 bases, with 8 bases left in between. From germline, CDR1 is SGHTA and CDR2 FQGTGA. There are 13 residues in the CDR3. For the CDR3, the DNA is TGTGCCAGCAGCGCCGGGAACTCCTACGAGCAGTACTTC. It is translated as CASSAGNSYEQYF.

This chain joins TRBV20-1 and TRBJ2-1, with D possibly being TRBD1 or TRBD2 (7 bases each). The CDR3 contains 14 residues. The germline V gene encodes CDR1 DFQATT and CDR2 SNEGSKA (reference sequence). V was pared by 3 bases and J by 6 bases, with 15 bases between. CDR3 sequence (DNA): TGCAGTGCTAGTGCAGGGGGGGGCACCAATGAGCAGTTCTTC. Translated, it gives CSASAGGGTNEQFF.

CDR3 in DNA: TGTGCCAGCAGCCGTACCGTGGGGGTACAGTACTTC. Translation: CASSRTVGVQYF. V usage is TRBV4-2 and J usage is TRBJ2-7; D tentatively reads TRBD1 or TRBD2 (5 bases each). This CDR3 region has 12 residues. Trimming took 4 bases from V and 10 from J, leaving 14 bases between them. Per germline, CDR1 LGHNA and CDR2 YNFKEQ.

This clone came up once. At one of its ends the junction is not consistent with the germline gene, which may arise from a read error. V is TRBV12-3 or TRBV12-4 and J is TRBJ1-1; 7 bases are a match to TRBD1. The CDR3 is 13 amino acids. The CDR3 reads CASRPADRAGVKF. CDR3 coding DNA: TGTGCCAGCAGACCAGCCGACAGGGCCGGGGTCAAGTTT.

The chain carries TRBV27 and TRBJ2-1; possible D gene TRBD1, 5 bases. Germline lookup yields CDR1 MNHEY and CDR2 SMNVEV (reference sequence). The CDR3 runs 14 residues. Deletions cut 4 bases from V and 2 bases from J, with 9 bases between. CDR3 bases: TGTGCCAGCAGTTGGGGCCATACCTACAATGAGCAGTTCTTC. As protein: CASSWGHTYNEQFF.

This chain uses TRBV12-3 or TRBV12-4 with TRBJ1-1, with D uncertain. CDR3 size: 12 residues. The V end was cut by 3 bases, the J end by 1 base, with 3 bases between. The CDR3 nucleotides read TGTGCCAGCAGTTTGCAGAACACTGAAGCTTTCTTT. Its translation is CASSLQNTEAFF.

The CDR3 DNA sequence: TGTGCCAGCAGCACCTCCGGGTCCCCTAACTATGGCTACACCTTC. This sequence encodes CASSTSGSPNYGYTF. The chain links TRBV7-2 to TRBJ1-2; no firm D call. Trimming left V 5 bases short and J 0 bases short, with 13 bases between. Germline V gene sequence: CDR1 SGHTA, CDR2 FQGNSA. The CDR3 contains 15 residues.

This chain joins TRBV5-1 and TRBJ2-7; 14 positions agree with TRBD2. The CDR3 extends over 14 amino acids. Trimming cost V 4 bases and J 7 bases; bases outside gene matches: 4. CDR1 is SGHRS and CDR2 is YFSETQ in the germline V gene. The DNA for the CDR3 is TGCGCCAGCAGCGGGGGACTAGCGGGAGTGGAGCAGTACTTC. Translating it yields CASSGGLAGVEQYF.

The chain's CDR3 is CASSAGPALEDTQYF. Here the CDR3 DNA reads TGCGCCAGCAGCGCGGGCCCGGCTCTTGAAGATACGCAGTATTTT. J is TRBJ2-3 and V is TRBV5-1; a weak D match, TRBD2 (5 bases). CDR1 is SGHRS, CDR2 YFSETQ, per germline. Trimming took 4 bases from V and 5 from J, leaving 17 bases between them. The CDR3 runs to 15 residues.